The T cell receptor (beta chain) under discussion was sequenced for a study of T cells in Graves' hyperthyroidism and ophthalmopathy. The investigators amplified TCR beta CDR3 regions from RNA transcripts. HTBI primers drove first-round RT-PCR of the TCR CDR3. TCRdb redid the calling of the multiplex PCR reads with MiXCR, one entry per CDR3 protein. The table includes hundreds of thousands of distinct CDR3 sequences, just over 35% detected once. Uncontrolled infection, other autoimmune disease, pregnancy or lactation led to exclusion. Only a few counts were recorded for this clonotype. V was trimmed by 4 bases and J by 4 bases, leaving 13 bases between them. Germline CDR1 LNHDA, CDR2 SQIVND (reference sequence). The CDR3 length is 14 residues.

This sequence originates from a woman in her 40s with Graves' hyperthyroidism. The sequenced sample was blood. The chain carries TRBV19 and TRBJ1-1, with a tentative D call TRBD1 (5 bases). The DNA for the CDR3 is TGTGCCAGTAGTAGTTTGGGGGGTCTCACTGAAGCTTTCTTT. It specifies CASSSLGGLTEAFF.